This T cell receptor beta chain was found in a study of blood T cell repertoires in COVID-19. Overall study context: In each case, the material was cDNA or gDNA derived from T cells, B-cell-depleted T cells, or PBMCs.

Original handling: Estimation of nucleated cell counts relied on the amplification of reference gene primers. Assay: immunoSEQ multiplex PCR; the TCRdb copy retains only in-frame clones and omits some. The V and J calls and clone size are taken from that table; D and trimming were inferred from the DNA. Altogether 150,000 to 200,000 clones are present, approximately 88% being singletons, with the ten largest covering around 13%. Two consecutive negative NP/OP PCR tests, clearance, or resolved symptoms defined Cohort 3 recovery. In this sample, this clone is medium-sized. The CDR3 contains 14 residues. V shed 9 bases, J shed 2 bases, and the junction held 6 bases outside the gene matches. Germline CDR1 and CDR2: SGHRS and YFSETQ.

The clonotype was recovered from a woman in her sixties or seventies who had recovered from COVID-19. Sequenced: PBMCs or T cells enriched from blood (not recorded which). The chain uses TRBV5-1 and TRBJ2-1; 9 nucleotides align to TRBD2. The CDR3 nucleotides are TGCGCCACTAACAGCGGGGGGCCCTACAATGAGCAGTTCTTC. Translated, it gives CATNSGGPYNEQFF. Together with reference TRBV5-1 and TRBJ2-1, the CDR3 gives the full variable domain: KAGVTQTPRYLIKTRGQQVTLSCSPISGHRSVSWYQQTPGQGLQFLFEYFSETQRNKGNFPGRFSGRQFSNSRSEMNVSTLELGDSALYLCATNSGGPYNEQFFGPGTRLTVL.